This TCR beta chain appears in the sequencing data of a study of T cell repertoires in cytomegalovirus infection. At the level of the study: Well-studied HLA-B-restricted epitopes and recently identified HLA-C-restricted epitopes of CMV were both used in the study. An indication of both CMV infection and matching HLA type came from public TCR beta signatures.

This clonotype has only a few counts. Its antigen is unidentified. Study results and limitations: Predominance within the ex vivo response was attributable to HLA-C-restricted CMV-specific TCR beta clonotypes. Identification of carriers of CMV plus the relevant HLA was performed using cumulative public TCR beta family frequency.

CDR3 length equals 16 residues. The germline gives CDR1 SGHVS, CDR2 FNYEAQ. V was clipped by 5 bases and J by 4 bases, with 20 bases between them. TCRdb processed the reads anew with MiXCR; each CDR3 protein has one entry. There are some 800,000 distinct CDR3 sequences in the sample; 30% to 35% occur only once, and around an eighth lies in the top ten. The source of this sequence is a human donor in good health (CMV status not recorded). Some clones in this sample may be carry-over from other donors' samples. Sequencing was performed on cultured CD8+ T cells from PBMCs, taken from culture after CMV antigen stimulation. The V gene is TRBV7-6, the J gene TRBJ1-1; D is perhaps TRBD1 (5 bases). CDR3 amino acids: CASSLELGGVGTEAFF. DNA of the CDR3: TGTGCCAGCAGCCTCGAACTGGGAGGGGTGGGCACTGAAGCTTTCTTT.